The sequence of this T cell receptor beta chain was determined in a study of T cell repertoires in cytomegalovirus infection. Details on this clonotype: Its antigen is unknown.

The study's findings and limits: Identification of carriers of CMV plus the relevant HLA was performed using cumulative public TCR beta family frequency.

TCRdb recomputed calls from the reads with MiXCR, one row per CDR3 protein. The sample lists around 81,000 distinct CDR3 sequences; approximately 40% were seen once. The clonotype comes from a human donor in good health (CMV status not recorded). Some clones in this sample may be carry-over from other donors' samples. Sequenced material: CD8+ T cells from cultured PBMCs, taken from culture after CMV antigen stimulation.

In DNA form, the CDR3 reads TGTGCCAGTAGTATAGCGGGACGGACCTATGGCTACACCTTC. Its protein is CASSIAGRTYGYTF. J is TRBJ1-2 and V is TRBV19; possible D gene TRBD1, 5 bases. The ends were cut back, 1 base at V and 4 bases at J, with 10 bases in the middle. The CDR3 extends over 14 amino acids. Germline V gene data show CDR1 as LNHDA and CDR2 as SQIVND (reference sequence). Complete variable domain (other parts from reference TRBV19 and TRBJ1-2): DGGITQSPKYLFRKEGQNVTLSCEQNLNHDAMYWYRQDPGQGLRLIYYSQIVNDFQKGDIAEGYSVSREKKESFPLTVTSAQKNPTAFYLCASSIAGRTYGYTFGSGTRLTVV.